This T cell receptor (beta chain) was sequenced during a study of T cell repertoires in cytomegalovirus infection. The CDR3 is 15 amino acids. V trimming: 4 bases; J trimming: 3 bases; junction bases outside the gene matches: 4. The germline V gene encodes CDR1 LNHDA and CDR2 SQIVND (reference sequence). TCRdb processed the reads anew with MiXCR; each CDR3 protein has one entry. The sample shows hundreds of thousands of distinct CDR3 sequences, roughly 26% of them seen only once. This clonotype was seen ten or more times. The TCR originated in a human donor in good health (CMV status not recorded). Some clones in this sample may be carry-over from other donors' samples. The sequenced sample was CD8+ T cells from PBMCs. The gene calls are TRBV19 and TRBJ2-2; TRBD1 matches 8 bases. The CDR3 DNA sequence: TGTGCCAGTAGTACGGACAGGGCGGACACCGGGGAGCTGTTTTTT. This translates into CASSTDRADTGELFF.